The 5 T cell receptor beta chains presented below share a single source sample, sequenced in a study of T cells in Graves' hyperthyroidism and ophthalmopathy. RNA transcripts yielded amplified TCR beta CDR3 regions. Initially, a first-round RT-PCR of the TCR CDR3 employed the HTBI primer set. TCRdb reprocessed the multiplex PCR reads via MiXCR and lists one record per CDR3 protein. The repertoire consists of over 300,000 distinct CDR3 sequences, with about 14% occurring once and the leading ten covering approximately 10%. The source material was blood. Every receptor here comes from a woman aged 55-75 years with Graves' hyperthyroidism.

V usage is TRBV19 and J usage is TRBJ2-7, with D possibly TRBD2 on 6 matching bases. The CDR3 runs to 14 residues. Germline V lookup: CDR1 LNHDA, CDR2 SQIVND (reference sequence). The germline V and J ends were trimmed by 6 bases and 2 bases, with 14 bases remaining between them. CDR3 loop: CASSRRDFPYEQYF. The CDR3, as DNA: TGTGCCAGTAGCCGACGGGACTTCCCCTACGAGCAGTACTTC.

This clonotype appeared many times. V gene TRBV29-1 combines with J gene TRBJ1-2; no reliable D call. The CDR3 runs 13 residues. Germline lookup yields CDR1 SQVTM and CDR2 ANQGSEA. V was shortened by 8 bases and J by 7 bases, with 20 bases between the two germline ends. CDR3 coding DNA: TGCAGCTCACCCGAGACCAGCGTGGCTGGCTACACCTTC. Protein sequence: CSSPETSVAGYTF.

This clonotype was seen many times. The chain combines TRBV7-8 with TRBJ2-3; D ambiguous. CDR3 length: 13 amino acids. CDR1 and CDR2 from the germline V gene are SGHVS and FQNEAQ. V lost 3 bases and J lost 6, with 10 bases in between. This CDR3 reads CASSLTPRDTQYF. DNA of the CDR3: TGTGCCAGCAGCTTGACCCCGAGGGATACGCAGTATTTT.

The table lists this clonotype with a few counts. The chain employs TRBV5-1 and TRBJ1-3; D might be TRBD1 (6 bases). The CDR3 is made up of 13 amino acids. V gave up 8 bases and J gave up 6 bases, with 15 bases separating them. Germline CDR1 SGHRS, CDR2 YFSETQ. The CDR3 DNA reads TGCGCCAGTGCAACAGGGCTCGAAAACACCATATATTTT. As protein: CASATGLENTIYF.

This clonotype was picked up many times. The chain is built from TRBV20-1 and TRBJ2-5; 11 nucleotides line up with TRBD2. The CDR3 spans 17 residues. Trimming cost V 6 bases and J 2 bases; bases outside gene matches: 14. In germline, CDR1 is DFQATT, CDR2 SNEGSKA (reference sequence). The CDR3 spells CSAEPGLAAGGQETQYF. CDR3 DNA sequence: TGCAGTGCGGAACCGGGACTAGCGGCGGGGGGACAAGAGACCCAGTACTTC.